A selection of T cell receptor beta chains follows, all from one sample in a study of blood T cell repertoires in COVID-19. Repertoires were generated with immunoSEQ multiplex PCR, while TCRdb's copy carries only in-frame clones and drops some. The sample lists some 340,000 clones; around four fifths were seen once. The sample comprised peripheral blood. These receptors all stem from a man aged 25-45 years with active or convalescent COVID-19. Each CDR3 is given with its conserved first and last residue. A D gene is named only where the DNA matches it firmly. Only part of the rows carry a size: once, few, many, or a class if the clone is expanded.

j_gene: TRBJ1-4; abundance: NA; v_gene: TRBV4-3; d_gene: NA; CDR3nt: TGCGCCAGCAGCCAAGACAGGCCTCCGGAGGGTGAAAAACTGTTTTTT; CDR3aa: CASSQDRPPEGEKLFF
j_gene: TRBJ1-5; abundance: once; v_gene: TRBV28; d_gene: NA; CDR3nt: TGTGCCAGCAGTTTATTGGGGCCCGATCAGCCCCAGCATTTT; CDR3aa: CASSLLGPDQPQHF
j_gene: TRBJ1-3; abundance: NA; v_gene: TRBV5-1; d_gene: TRBD1; CDR3nt: TGCGCCAGCAGCTCGGGACAGGTTGCTGGAAACACCATATATTTT; CDR3aa: CASSSGQVAGNTIYF
j_gene: TRBJ2-1; abundance: NA; v_gene: TRBV5-6; d_gene: NA; CDR3nt: TGTGCCAGCAGCTCCTCCGGTGAGCAGTTCTTC; CDR3aa: CASSSSGEQFF
j_gene: TRBJ1-6; abundance: NA; v_gene: TRBV2; d_gene: TRBD1; CDR3nt: TGTGCCAGCAGTTGGGACAGGGGAGGTAATTCACCCCTCCACTTT; CDR3aa: CASSWDRGGNSPLHF
j_gene: TRBJ1-6; abundance: NA; v_gene: TRBV19; d_gene: NA; CDR3nt: TGTGCCAGTAGCCACAGGGAGAGCTATAATTCACCCCTCCACTTT; CDR3aa: CASSHRESYNSPLHF
j_gene: TRBJ2-3; abundance: NA; v_gene: TRBV23-1; d_gene: NA; CDR3nt: TGCGCCAGCAGTCAATCCACCCGGAGGGGCGCAGATACGCAGTATTTT; CDR3aa: CASSQSTRRGADTQYF
j_gene: TRBJ2-1; abundance: once; v_gene: TRBV30; d_gene: TRBD2; CDR3nt: TGTGCCTGGAGTGTACACTTGAGTTTTTTCTCGCGGGAGGTGAGGTACAATGAGCAGTTCTTC; CDR3aa: CAWSVHLSFFSREVRYNEQFF
j_gene: TRBJ2-7; abundance: NA; v_gene: TRBV11-1; d_gene: TRBD2; CDR3nt: TGTGCCAGCAGCCCCTACTCAGCGGGAGGGTCCTACGAGCAGTACTTC; CDR3aa: CASSPYSAGGSYEQYF
j_gene: TRBJ2-7; abundance: NA; v_gene: TRBV21-1; d_gene: NA; CDR3nt: TGTGCCAGCGAGGCTAGCCGTATCTACGAGCAGTACTTC; CDR3aa: CASEASRIYEQYF
j_gene: TRBJ1-2; abundance: NA; v_gene: TRBV19; d_gene: NA; CDR3nt: TGTGCCAGTAAATTCAGGGGAATTAACTATGGCTACACCTTC; CDR3aa: CASKFRGINYGYTF
j_gene: TRBJ2-1; abundance: NA; v_gene: TRBV28; d_gene: TRBD2; CDR3nt: TGTGCCAGCAGTTTAAGCCCGGGACAGGGGACTAGCGGGAGGGTGAATGAGCAGTTCTTC; CDR3aa: CASSLSPGQGTSGRVNEQFF
j_gene: TRBJ1-2; abundance: NA; v_gene: TRBV15; d_gene: NA; CDR3nt: TGTGCCACCAGGGAAGGGGGGGCCTATGGCTACACCTTC; CDR3aa: CATREGGAYGYTF
j_gene: TRBJ2-7; abundance: few; v_gene: TRBV11-2; d_gene: NA; CDR3nt: TGTGCCAGCAGCCCCGTTAGGGGTAGCACAGCCTACGAGCAGTACTTC; CDR3aa: CASSPVRGSTAYEQYF
j_gene: TRBJ2-7; abundance: NA; v_gene: TRBV28; d_gene: TRBD1; CDR3nt: TGTGCCAGCAGAGCACAGGGGGCCTACGAGCAGTACTTC; CDR3aa: CASRAQGAYEQYF
j_gene: TRBJ2-5; abundance: NA; v_gene: TRBV9; d_gene: NA; CDR3nt: TGTGCCAGCAGCCCAGGGACATTACAAGAGACCCAGTACTTC; CDR3aa: CASSPGTLQETQYF
j_gene: TRBJ2-3; abundance: NA; v_gene: TRBV28; d_gene: TRBD2; CDR3nt: TGTGCCAGCAGTCCCCTGGAGAGCGGGAGGACCCCCGATACGCAGTATTTT; CDR3aa: CASSPLESGRTPDTQYF
j_gene: TRBJ2-3; abundance: NA; v_gene: TRBV6-5; d_gene: NA; CDR3nt: TGTGCCAGCAGCGAGAAGGCGACTAGCACAGATACGCAGTATTTT; CDR3aa: CASSEKATSTDTQYF
j_gene: TRBJ2-1; abundance: NA; v_gene: TRBV18; d_gene: NA; CDR3nt: TGTGCCAGCTCACCGGGATATCAGGGCAATGAGCAGTTCTTC; CDR3aa: CASSPGYQGNEQFF
j_gene: TRBJ1-1; abundance: NA; v_gene: TRBV28; d_gene: TRBD1; CDR3nt: TGTGCCAGCAGTTTGGCCAGGGGGGCTTTCTTT; CDR3aa: CASSLARGAFF
j_gene: TRBJ2-1; abundance: NA; v_gene: TRBV30; d_gene: TRBD2; CDR3nt: TGTGCCTGGAGTCCGAGACCCCCGGGACTAGCTCCTCAGCAGTTCTTC; CDR3aa: CAWSPRPPGLAPQQFF
j_gene: TRBJ2-4; abundance: once; v_gene: TRBV18; d_gene: TRBD2; CDR3nt: TGTGCCAGCTCACCACCGGATTCGGGGAGGGCTAAAAACATTCAGTACTTC; CDR3aa: CASSPPDSGRAKNIQYF
j_gene: TRBJ2-1; abundance: NA; v_gene: TRBV9; d_gene: NA; CDR3nt: TGTGCCAGCAGCCTGGATTTTGGAGGCAATGAGCAGTTCTTC; CDR3aa: CASSLDFGGNEQFF
j_gene: TRBJ2-7; abundance: once; v_gene: TRBV4-1; d_gene: NA; CDR3nt: TGCGCCAGCAGCCAAGATATCCGGGCCTACGAGCAGTACTTC; CDR3aa: CASSQDIRAYEQYF
j_gene: TRBJ2-2; abundance: NA; v_gene: TRBV29-1; d_gene: TRBD2; CDR3nt: TGCAGCGCAATTAGCGGGAGGGGAGCCGGGGAGCTGTTTTTT; CDR3aa: CSAISGRGAGELFF
j_gene: TRBJ1-2; abundance: NA; v_gene: TRBV28; d_gene: NA; CDR3nt: TGTGCCAGCAGTCCAAGTTGGCATGGCTACACCTTC; CDR3aa: CASSPSWHGYTF
j_gene: TRBJ1-2; abundance: once; v_gene: TRBV14; d_gene: NA; CDR3nt: TGTGCCAGCAGCCAAGAAGCGGAGGCCCTGAACGGCTATGGCTACACCTTC; CDR3aa: CASSQEAEALNGYGYTF
j_gene: TRBJ1-5; abundance: NA; v_gene: TRBV6-7; d_gene: NA; CDR3nt: TGTGCCAGCAGGGCACCCCAGCATTTT; CDR3aa: CASRAPQHF
j_gene: TRBJ2-3; abundance: once; v_gene: TRBV7-2; d_gene: NA; CDR3nt: TGTGCCAGCAGCTTATTCGTCGGGTACACAGATACGCAGTATTTT; CDR3aa: CASSLFVGYTDTQYF
j_gene: TRBJ2-2; abundance: NA; v_gene: TRBV5-1; d_gene: NA; CDR3nt: TGCGCCAGCAGCCCGGACAGCCACCCTTTTGACGAGCTGTTTTTT; CDR3aa: CASSPDSHPFDELFF
j_gene: TRBJ1-2; abundance: NA; v_gene: TRBV7-9; d_gene: TRBD1; CDR3nt: TGTGCCAGCAGCCGTGGGCCCCAGGGGGCAAGCTATGGCTACACCTTC; CDR3aa: CASSRGPQGASYGYTF
j_gene: TRBJ2-5; abundance: NA; v_gene: TRBV5-6; d_gene: TRBD1; CDR3nt: TGTGCCAGCAGCCCCGGGACAGGGGGCTTAGAGACCCAGTACTTC; CDR3aa: CASSPGTGGLETQYF